This entry concerns a single TCR beta chain. Antigen unknown. The sample is drawn from a study of cytomegalovirus exposure and HLA in healthy donors. The PCR made use of 60 Vbeta and 13 Jbeta primers. Clones were read by immunoSEQ multiplex PCR, and TCRdb kept only the in-frame ones, dropping some. Counted here are fewer than 200,000 clones, 65% to 85% occurring once; the ten biggest clones make up approximately 2.9%. The trim removed 5 bases at V and 1 base at J, leaving 8 bases unmatched. CDR1 is SGHRS and CDR2 is YFSETQ in the germline V gene. CDR3 length: 15 amino acids. Overall study findings and caveats: In a later analysis, HLA-associated TCR beta chains were more clonally expanded than equally common others. A later analysis reportedly found fewer N-insertions in an Asian-associated ancestry cluster than the roughly 670-donor mean. For TCR beta chains, V- and J-gene trimming was later linked to a missense DCLRE1C variant.

Sequencing input: PBMCs. The chain couples TRBV5-1 to TRBJ2-5; 7 bases align to TRBD2. This clonotype was obtained from a female donor in good health and CMV-seronegative. CDR3 sequence: CASRLTSSPQETQYF. CDR3 DNA sequence: TGCGCCAGCAGGCTGACTAGCAGTCCCCAAGAGACCCAGTACTTC.